This entry describes one T cell receptor beta chain. This specimen comes from a study of OX40 agonist ivuxolimab in advanced cancers. Study background: Dose-escalation patients had hepatocellular carcinoma, melanoma, renal cell or head and neck cancer.

Generated by immunoSEQ multiplex PCR, the TCRdb table keeps only in-frame clones and is missing some. The top ten hold roughly 19% of the sample, which has about 37,000 clones, roughly 87% seen once. The trim removed 3 bases at V and 2 bases at J, leaving 10 bases unmatched. The germline CDR1 and CDR2 sequences are MGHRA and YSYEKL. The CDR3 has 18 residues. The specimen was CD4+ or CD8+ T cells sorted from blood, collected in a trial of the OX40 agonist ivuxolimab. This chain uses TRBV4-1 with TRBJ1-1; 12 positions match TRBD1. The TCR sequence derives from an adult with an advanced solid tumor such as melanoma, head and neck, liver or kidney cancer. The CDR3 sequence is CASSQSTGTGGPNTEAFF. In DNA form, the CDR3 reads TGCGCCAGCAGCCAGTCCACGGGGACAGGGGGCCCCAACACTGAAGCTTTCTTT.